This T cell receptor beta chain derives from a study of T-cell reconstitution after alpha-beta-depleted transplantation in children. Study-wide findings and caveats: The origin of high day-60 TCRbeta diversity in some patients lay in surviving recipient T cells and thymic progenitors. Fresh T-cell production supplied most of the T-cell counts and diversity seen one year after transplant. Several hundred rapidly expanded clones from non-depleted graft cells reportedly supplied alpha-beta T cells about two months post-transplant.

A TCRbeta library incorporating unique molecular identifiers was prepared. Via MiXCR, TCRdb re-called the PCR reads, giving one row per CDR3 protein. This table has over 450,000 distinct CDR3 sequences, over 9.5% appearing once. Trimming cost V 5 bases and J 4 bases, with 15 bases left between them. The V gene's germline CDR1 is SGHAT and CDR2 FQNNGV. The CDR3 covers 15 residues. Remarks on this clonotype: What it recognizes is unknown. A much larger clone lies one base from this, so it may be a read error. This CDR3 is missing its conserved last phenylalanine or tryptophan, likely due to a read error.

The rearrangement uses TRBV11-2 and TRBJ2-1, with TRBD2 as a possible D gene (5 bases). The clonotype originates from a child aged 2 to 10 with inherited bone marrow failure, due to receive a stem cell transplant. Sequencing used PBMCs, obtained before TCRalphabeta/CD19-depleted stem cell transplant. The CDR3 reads CASSVTGNKYNEQFL. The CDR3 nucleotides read TGTGCCAGCAGCGTAACGGGAAACAAATACAATGAGCAGTTCCTC.